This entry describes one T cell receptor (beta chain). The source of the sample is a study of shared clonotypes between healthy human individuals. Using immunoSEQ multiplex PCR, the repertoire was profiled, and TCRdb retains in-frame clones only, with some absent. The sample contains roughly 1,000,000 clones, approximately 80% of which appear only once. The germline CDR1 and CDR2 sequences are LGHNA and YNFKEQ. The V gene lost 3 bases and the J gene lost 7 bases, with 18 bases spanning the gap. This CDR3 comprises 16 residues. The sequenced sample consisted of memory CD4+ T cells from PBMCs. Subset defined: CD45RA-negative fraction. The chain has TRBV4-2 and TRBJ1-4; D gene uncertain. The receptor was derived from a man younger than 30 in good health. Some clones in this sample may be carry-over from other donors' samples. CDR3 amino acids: CASSHTLLGAPEKLFF. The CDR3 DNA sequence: TGTGCCAGCAGCCATACCCTCCTGGGAGCCCCTGAAAAACTGTTTTTT.